Presented here are 9 T cell receptor beta chains from one specimen sequenced in a study of T cell changes during pregnancy in multiple sclerosis. Clones were read by immunoSEQ multiplex PCR, and TCRdb kept only the in-frame ones, dropping some. The data hold some 70,000 clones, with 85% to 90% observed a single time. The material was peripheral blood, obtained after pregnancy. Every receptor here comes from a female donor in good health, enrolled as a control in a pregnancy study.

This chain joins TRBV27 and TRBJ1-3; D is ambiguous. Germline lookup yields CDR1 MNHEY and CDR2 SMNVEV (reference sequence). The CDR3 loop spans 13 amino acids. Trimming removed 5 bases from V and 0 bases from J, with 5 bases in between. CDR3 DNA sequence: TGTGCCAGCAGTCCTAACTCTGGAAACACCATATATTTT. As protein: CASSPNSGNTIYF.

CDR3 loop: CASSVGFAGGNQPQHF. The CDR3 DNA reads TGTGCCAGCAGCGTAGGTTTCGCGGGAGGCAATCAGCCCCAGCATTTT. This sequence joins TRBV7-2 and TRBJ1-5; D gene ambiguous. Germline loops: CDR1 SGHTA, CDR2 FQGNSA. The CDR3 runs to 16 residues. Trimming took 5 bases from V and 2 from J, leaving 16 bases between them.

The chain couples TRBV30 to TRBJ2-5, with 13 bases fitting TRBD2. V was clipped by 3 bases and J by 5 bases; unmatched bases: 6. The CDR3 consists of 15 residues. Germline lookup yields CDR1 GTSNPN and CDR2 SVGIG (reference sequence). CDR3 DNA sequence: TGTGCCTGGAGCGAACTAGCGGGAGGGTGGGAGACCCAGTACTTC. It translates to CAWSELAGGWETQYF.

The chain joins TRBV7-8 to TRBJ2-1, with 11 bases that match TRBD2. The length of the CDR3 is 17 residues. Trimming at V came to 0 bases and at J to 6 bases, leaving 7 bases not matched to a gene. Germline CDR1 SGHVS, CDR2 FQNEAQ. CDR3 nucleotide sequence: TGTGCCAGCAGCTTAGCAGTCTTCGGACTAGCGGGCAATGAGCAGTTCTTC. Protein sequence: CASSLAVFGLAGNEQFF.

The chain carries TRBV30 and TRBJ1-2, with TRBD1 as a possible D gene (5 bases). The CDR3 loop spans 13 amino acids. The germline V and J ends were trimmed by 2 bases and 5 bases, with 12 bases remaining between them. CDR1 is GTSNPN, CDR2 SVGIG, per germline (reference sequence). Here the CDR3 DNA reads TGTGCCTGGAGTTGGGTAAGGGGATATGGCTACACCTTC. Translated, it gives CAWSWVRGYGYTF.

This rearrangement joins TRBV27 to TRBJ1-4; D might be TRBD1 (5 bases). V lost 4 bases and J lost 4, with 13 bases in between. CDR1 and CDR2 (germline): MNHEY, SMNVEV (reference sequence). The CDR3 is 15 amino acids. The CDR3 sequence: CASSYRGFGNEKLFF. CDR3 nucleotides: TGTGCCAGCAGTTACCGGGGGTTCGGTAATGAAAAACTGTTTTTT.

The chain links TRBV5-1 to TRBJ2-2; TRBD2 agrees at 15 bases. J lost 0 bases, V lost 6 bases, and 9 bases had no gene match. The CDR3 is 19 amino acids. Germline CDR1 reads SGHRS; CDR2 reads YFSETQ. This chain's CDR3 is CASTPRTSGGVSNTGELFF. Here the CDR3 DNA reads TGCGCCAGCACCCCTAGGACTAGCGGGGGGGTATCGAACACCGGGGAGCTGTTTTTT.

Details on this clone: An end of the junction differs from the germline gene, which may be a read error. The V and J genes are TRBV7-7 and TRBJ2-7; D is unclear. Germline V gene lookup returns CDR1 SSHAT and CDR2 FNYEAQ (reference sequence). The CDR3 is made up of 13 amino acids. In DNA form, the CDR3 reads TGTGCTAGCAGCTTATTCTCGGGTTACGAGCAGTACTTC. Its protein is CASSLFSGYEQYF.

This sequence joins TRBV6-5 and TRBJ1-1, with D possibly matching TRBD1 (6 bases). The CDR3 is 13 residues long. Per the germline V gene, CDR1 is MNHEY and CDR2 is SVGAGI. V dropped 3 bases and J dropped 11 bases, with 16 bases sitting between them. CDR3 DNA sequence: TGTGCCAGCAGTTATCGGGGGGCCCCAGGGGCTTTCTTT. It is translated as CASSYRGAPGAFF.